This entry lists 32 T cell receptor beta chains sequenced from one sample in a study of blood T cell repertoires in COVID-19. Method: immunoSEQ multiplex PCR; TCRdb's copy keeps in-frame clones and lacks some. The sample records roughly 220,000 clones, around 82% being singletons. The sequencing input was peripheral blood. All receptors derive from a woman aged 60-75 years with acute or convalescent COVID-19.

The chain is built from TRBV19 and TRBJ2-6; 9 positions agree with TRBD1. The ends lost 7 bases at V and 0 bases at J; junction bases unmatched: 13. Germline-derived CDR1 and CDR2 are LNHDA and SQIVND (reference sequence). The CDR3 extends over 19 amino acids. DNA for the CDR3: TGTGCCAGTACCAACCTCCGGGACAGGGACAGCTCTGGGGCCAACGTCCTGACTTTC. Translation: CASTNLRDRDSSGANVLTF.

This chain connects TRBV4-1 to TRBJ1-2; TRBD1 might be the D (6 bases). The CDR3 is 16 amino acids. Per the germline V gene, CDR1 is MGHRA and CDR2 is YSYEKL. Trimming took off 3 bases at V and 3 bases at J, with 17 bases between the two ends. The chain's CDR3 is CASSHGTSTSYYGYTF. The CDR3 DNA reads as TGCGCCAGCAGCCACGGGACATCCACGTCTTACTATGGCTACACCTTC.

This chain joins TRBV9 and TRBJ2-3; no reliable D call. This CDR3 comprises 14 residues. CDR1 SGDLS and CDR2 YYNGEE come from the germline V gene. The V and J ends lost 3 bases and 3 bases respectively, with 11 bases between them. Here the CDR3 reads CASSAHPSTDTQYF. CDR3 DNA sequence: TGTGCCAGCAGCGCACACCCTAGTACAGATACGCAGTATTTT.

This clone came up a few times. The genes are TRBV29-1 and TRBJ2-5, with TRBD2 identical over 7 bases. Trimming at V came to 7 bases and at J to 4 bases, leaving 3 bases not matched to a gene. This CDR3 is 11 amino acids long. The V gene's germline CDR1 is SQVTM and CDR2 ANQGSEA. CDR3 region: CSAGTTETQYF. The CDR3 DNA follows: TGCAGCGCCGGGACTACAGAGACCCAGTACTTC.

V and J are TRBV3-1 (or the pseudogene TRBV3-2) and TRBJ2-5; TRBD2 matches 12 bases. The CDR3 is 16 residues long. With V trimmed by 1 base and J by 5 bases, 5 bases remained unmatched. The germline V gene has CDR1 LGHDT and CDR2 YNNKEL (reference sequence). The CDR3: CASSQGTSGVRETQYF. Here the CDR3 DNA reads TGTGCCAGCAGCCAAGGGACTAGCGGGGTCCGGGAGACCCAGTACTTC.

The chain combines TRBV30 with TRBJ2-5; no clear D. The ends were cut back, 0 bases at V and 7 bases at J, with 15 bases in the middle. This CDR3 region has 14 residues. Germline V CDR1 and CDR2: GTSNPN, SVGIG (reference sequence). The CDR3 reads CAWSVTRNSGTQYF. CDR3 coding DNA: TGTGCCTGGAGTGTTACCAGGAACTCAGGGACCCAGTACTTC.

This clone occurred once. This chain uses TRBV6-5 with TRBJ1-4, with D possibly TRBD1 on 5 matching bases. With 2 bases removed from V and 7 bases from J, the gap between germline ends came to 17 bases. The germline V gene has CDR1 MNHEY and CDR2 SVGAGI. The CDR3 runs 16 residues. CDR3 sequence: CASSYRRPGSGEKLFF. CDR3 bases: TGTGCCAGCAGTTACAGAAGGCCAGGGTCTGGTGAAAAACTGTTTTTT.

This rearrangement joins TRBV12-3 or TRBV12-4 to TRBJ1-2; D is uncertain. With 5 bases removed from V and 8 bases from J, the gap between germline ends came to 15 bases. The CDR3 has 13 amino acids. The CDR3 sequence: CASSPTAFRGYTF. The CDR3 DNA reads as TGTGCCAGCAGTCCCACAGCCTTCCGAGGCTACACCTTC.

This clone was found a few times. The chain carries TRBV21-1 and TRBJ1-1. TRBV21-1 is designated a pseudogene. There are 14 residues in the CDR3. CDR3 DNA: TGTGCCAGCCCAACTGCTGGTATGAACACTGAAGCTTTCTTT. Translation: CASPTAGMNTEAFF.

The V and J genes are TRBV10-3 and TRBJ1-2, with D perhaps TRBD1 (5 bases). Per the germline V gene, CDR1 is ENHRY and CDR2 is SYGVKD. This CDR3 has 13 residues. The V end was cut by 9 bases, the J end by 8 bases, with 19 bases between. CDR3 DNA sequence: TGTGCCATGGCGAAGGGGCCCGAATGGGGCTACACCTTC. It encodes CAMAKGPEWGYTF.

The chain's CDR3 is CASSLRTTGELFF. The CDR3 DNA reads TGTGCCAGCAGCTTACGGACAACCGGGGAGCTGTTTTTT. The chain carries TRBV7-9 and TRBJ2-2; D perhaps matches TRBD1 (5 bases). V was trimmed by 2 bases and J by 5 bases, leaving 6 bases between them. CDR1 and CDR2 (germline): SEHNR, FQNEAQ (reference sequence). CDR3 length equals 13 residues.

This chain joins TRBV6-5 and TRBJ2-1; D is undetermined. Trimming took 7 bases from V and 1 from J, leaving 8 bases between them. The CDR3 has 13 amino acids. CDR1 and CDR2 (germline): MNHEY, SVGAGI. CDR3 DNA: TGTGCCAGCACTTCAGGTTCCTACAATGAGCAGTTCTTC. It encodes CASTSGSYNEQFF.

This clone was seen a single time. The chain joins TRBV9 to TRBJ1-1; 8 bases match TRBD1. The V and J ends lost 4 bases and 1 base, in that order; junction bases with no gene match: 6. The CDR3 length is 15 residues. Germline V lookup: CDR1 SGDLS, CDR2 YYNGEE. This chain's CDR3 is CASSSGQGANTEAFF. The CDR3 DNA reads TGTGCCAGCAGCTCGGGGCAGGGGGCGAACACTGAAGCTTTCTTT. The whole variable domain, filled in from reference TRBV9 and TRBJ1-1, reads DSGVTQTPKHLITATGQRVTLRCSPRSGDLSVYWYQQSLDQGLQFLIQYYNGEERAKGNILERFSAQQFPDLHSELNLSSLELGDSALYFCASSSGQGANTEAFFGQGTRLTVV.

The rearrangement links TRBV5-1 to TRBJ1-1; no definite D call. This CDR3 comprises 15 residues. Germline CDR1 and CDR2: SGHRS and YFSETQ. V lost 5 bases and J lost 1, with 15 bases in between. This CDR3 is CASRGRPGGNTEAFF. CDR3 nucleotides: TGCGCCAGCAGGGGCAGGCCCGGAGGGAACACTGAAGCTTTCTTT.

The rearrangement uses TRBV6-1 and TRBJ1-5; D is possibly TRBD1 (6 bases). CDR3 length: 14 amino acids. Trimming cost V 3 bases and J 6 bases, with 12 bases left between them. Per the germline V gene, CDR1 is MNHNS and CDR2 is SASEGT. CDR3 sequence reads: CASSDTGYRQPQHF. CDR3 sequence (DNA): TGTGCCAGCAGTGACACAGGGTATCGTCAGCCCCAGCATTTT.

Of note for this clone: The sample holds other DNA sequences that translate to the same CDR3. The rearrangement uses TRBV7-3 and TRBJ1-1, with no clear D. The length of the CDR3 is 13 residues. Germline CDR1 and CDR2: SGHTA and FQGTGA. V lost 3 bases and J 2 bases, leaving 7 bases between the germline ends. The CDR3: CASSFLYNTEAFF. Here the CDR3 DNA reads TGTGCCAGCAGCTTTCTGTATAACACTGAAGCTTTCTTT.

Points on this clone: Just one base apart from a much larger clone, this may be a read error. The genes are TRBV12-3 or TRBV12-4 and TRBJ1-1; TRBD1 is a possible D gene (5 bases). This CDR3 is built from 13 residues. V was clipped by 6 bases and J by 5 bases, with 13 bases between them. The CDR3 DNA is TGTGCCAGCAGCAGGGACGGGGGGACTGAAGCTTTCTTT. Protein product: CASSRDGGTEAFF.

The chain couples TRBV10-2 to TRBJ2-5; 8 bases are a match to TRBD2. Germline lookup yields CDR1 WSHSY and CDR2 SAAADI. The CDR3 has 15 amino acids. V lost 6 bases to trimming and J lost 5 bases; unmatched junction nucleotides: 11. This CDR3 reads CASRRGATGGETQYF. The CDR3 DNA reads TGCGCCAGCAGAAGGGGGGCTACGGGAGGGGAGACCCAGTACTTC.

CDR3 protein: CASSPRIGEDGEPTDTQYF. The CDR3 nucleotides are TGTGCCAGCAGCCCACGTATAGGGGAGGACGGTGAACCCACAGATACGCAGTATTTT. The rearrangement links TRBV9 to TRBJ2-3, with a tentative D call TRBD2 (6 bases). Trimming stripped 4 bases from V and 2 bases from J, with 26 bases between. The CDR3 loop spans 19 amino acids. CDR1 SGDLS and CDR2 YYNGEE come from the germline V gene.

The chain joins TRBV6-5 to TRBJ1-1, with TRBD1 identical over 7 bases. CDR1 and CDR2 from the germline V gene are MNHEY and SVGAGI. The CDR3 sequence is 14 residues long. J was trimmed by 1 base and V by 9 bases; bases with no gene match: 8. The DNA of the CDR3 is TGTGCCAGTGCAACCGGGACAGCGAACACTGAAGCTTTCTTT. Its translation is CASATGTANTEAFF.

The chain combines TRBV2 with TRBJ2-1, with D possibly TRBD2 on 6 matching bases. The CDR3 sequence is 11 residues long. In germline, CDR1 is SNHLY, CDR2 FYNNEI. V was trimmed by 6 bases and J by 10 bases, leaving 10 bases between them. In DNA, the CDR3 is TGTGCCAGCAGCCGGGACTTCGAGCAGTTCTTC. Its translation: CASSRDFEQFF.

This clone was counted between two and nine times. The rearrangement uses TRBV10-3 and TRBJ1-1, with no clear D. The CDR3 totals 14 residues. V lost 10 bases to trimming and J lost 1 base, with 16 bases between them. The germline gives CDR1 ENHRY, CDR2 SYGVKD. CDR3 bases: TGTGCCACTACTGGGGAGGGATCGAACACTGAAGCTTTCTTT. This encodes CATTGEGSNTEAFF.

Only one count was recorded for this clone. The chain joins TRBV11-3 to TRBJ2-3; 7 nucleotides align to TRBD2. The CDR3 length is 13 residues. V lost 1 base and J lost 8; bases outside the gene matches: 3. CDR1 and CDR2 from the germline V gene are SGHNT and YENEEA. CDR3 in amino acids: CASSLGQRGTQYF. In nucleotides, the CDR3 is TGTGCCAGCAGCTTAGGACAGCGGGGTACGCAGTATTTT.

The rearrangement joins TRBV4-1 to TRBJ1-2; no reliable D call. In germline, CDR1 is MGHRA, CDR2 YSYEKL. The CDR3 runs to 13 residues. V was cut by 0 bases and J by 4 bases, with 6 bases left in between. This CDR3 reads CASSQDISYGYTF. CDR3 DNA: TGCGCCAGCAGCCAAGATATCAGCTATGGCTACACCTTC.

The CDR3 sequence: CASSPGTIYNEQFF. In DNA, the CDR3 is TGTGCCAGCTCACCCGGGACTATCTACAATGAGCAGTTCTTC. The V call is TRBV18, the J call TRBJ2-1, with 7 bases lining up with TRBD2. The CDR3 is 14 amino acids. Germline CDR1 is KGHSH and CDR2 is LQKENI. V dropped 3 bases and J dropped 3; count of bases not matched to a gene: 2.

This rearrangement joins TRBV18 to TRBJ2-3, with 10 nucleotides matching TRBD2. Unmatched junction bases numbered 6, after V lost 1 base and J lost 8 bases. This CDR3 contains 15 residues. Germline CDR1 KGHSH, CDR2 LQKENI. CDR3 DNA: TGTGCCAGCTCACCACGAGCGGGGGGGTTGGCTACGCAGTATTTT. Its protein is CASSPRAGGLATQYF. The full variable domain, completed using reference TRBV18 and TRBJ2-3, is NAGVMQNPRHLVRRRGQEARLRCSPMKGHSHVYWYRQLPEEGLKFMVYLQKENIIDESGMPKERFSAEFPKEGPSILRIQQVVRGDSAAYFCASSPRAGGLATQYFGPGTRLTVL.

The genes are TRBV18 and TRBJ1-6; unclear D gene. Trimming removed 9 bases from V and 5 bases from J, with 17 bases in between. Germline V gene data show CDR1 as KGHSH and CDR2 as LQKENI. CDR3 length equals 15 residues. The DNA of the CDR3 is TGTGCCAGTTCGTTCCTCGCGAATCATAATTCACCCCTCCACTTT. Translated, it gives CASSFLANHNSPLHF.

V usage is TRBV28 and J usage is TRBJ2-5; 15 nucleotides align to TRBD2. CDR1 MDHEN and CDR2 SYDVKM come from the germline V gene. V lost 6 bases, J lost 2 bases, and 1 base stayed unmatched. This CDR3 is built from 15 residues. Here the CDR3 DNA reads TGTGCCAGCAGCGGGACTAGCGGGGGGCAAGAGACCCAGTACTTC. This codes for CASSGTSGGQETQYF.

J is TRBJ1-5 and V is TRBV30; perhaps TRBD1 as D (5 bases). The CDR3 has 14 residues. V was pared by 0 bases and J by 4 bases, with 10 bases between. CDR1 GTSNPN and CDR2 SVGIG come from the germline V gene (reference sequence). In DNA, the CDR3 is TGTGCCTGGAGTGTTCCTGGGGGGAATCAGCCCCAGCATTTT. Its protein product is CAWSVPGGNQPQHF.

The genes are TRBV27 and TRBJ1-6; 7 bases line up with TRBD1. The CDR3 consists of 14 residues. Looked up from germline, CDR1 is MNHEY and CDR2 is SMNVEV (reference sequence). The junction had 1 base not matched to a gene; V was cut back by 1 base and J by 7 bases. CDR3 coding DNA: TGTGCCAGCAGTTTATACAGGGGCAATTCACCCCTCCACTTT. Its translation: CASSLYRGNSPLHF.

The chain employs TRBV18 and TRBJ2-7, with D perhaps matching TRBD2 (5 bases). Trimming left V 4 bases short and J 3 bases short, with 10 bases between. The CDR3 runs to 13 residues. Germline V CDR1 and CDR2: KGHSH, LQKENI. CDR3 sequence: CASSRPSSYEQYF. CDR3 DNA: TGTGCCAGCTCACGACCTAGCAGCTACGAGCAGTACTTC.

CDR3 in DNA: TGCAGCGTTGAGTCGGGGGGGGGAGAGACCCAGTACTTC. As protein: CSVESGGGETQYF. The chain uses TRBV29-1 and TRBJ2-5; 8 bases are a match to TRBD2. This CDR3 contains 13 residues. Losses at the gene ends were 3 bases for V and 4 bases for J; bases not matched to a gene: 4. Germline V gives CDR1 SQVTM, CDR2 ANQGSEA.